These 11 T cell receptor beta chains were sequenced from one sample in a study of T cell responses to AZD1222 COVID-19 vaccine. Some clones are missing from TCRdb's copy, which holds only in-frame ones; the method was immunoSEQ multiplex PCR. The sample has tens of thousands of clones; about 84% are singletons. The source was peripheral blood, collected on day 0 of AZD1222 vaccination. Receptors originate from an adult in good health.

This clone was seen once. This chain connects TRBV15 to TRBJ2-7; D not resolved. Germline V gives CDR1 LNHNV, CDR2 YYDKDF (reference sequence). This CDR3 comprises 13 residues. Trimming took 0 bases from V and 4 from J, leaving 7 bases between them. CDR3 in DNA: TGTGCCACCAGCAGAGATCTCGGTTACGAGCAGTACTTC. It encodes CATSRDLGYEQYF.

This clone was seen more than once but under ten times. The genes are TRBV12-3 or TRBV12-4 and TRBJ2-2, with no clear D. CDR3 length equals 13 residues. V shed 2 bases and J shed 6 bases, with 7 bases lying between them. The DNA for the CDR3 is TGTGCCAGCAGTTTAAGCTTCGCCGGGGAGCTGTTTTTT. Residues: CASSLSFAGELFF.

V and J are TRBV20-1 and TRBJ1-3; D is undetermined. Germline assignment: CDR1 DFQATT and CDR2 SNEGSKA (reference sequence). This CDR3 spans 11 amino acids. V was trimmed by 3 bases and J by 4 bases, leaving 4 bases between them. Here the CDR3 DNA reads TGCAGTGCTAGGAAGGGAAACACCATATATTTT. Protein product: CSARKGNTIYF.

The gene calls are TRBV29-1 and TRBJ1-5; no reliable D call. The V gene's germline CDR1 is SQVTM and CDR2 ANQGSEA. The V and J ends lost 4 bases and 1 base respectively, with 11 bases between them. This CDR3 contains 14 residues. The CDR3 loop reads CSVAEGGSNQPQHF. The CDR3 nucleotides are TGCAGCGTTGCTGAGGGAGGGAGCAATCAGCCCCAGCATTTT.

V usage is TRBV14 and J usage is TRBJ2-2, with 14 nucleotides matching TRBD2. CDR1 and CDR2 (germline): SGHDN, FVKESK. The junction had 3 bases not matched to a gene; V was cut back by 4 bases and J by 2 bases. This CDR3 has 17 amino acids. DNA of the CDR3: TGTGCCAGCAGCCCTGGACTAGCGGGGGGAAACACCGGGGAGCTGTTTTTT. Translated, it gives CASSPGLAGGNTGELFF.

This clone was seen only a few times. This chain uses TRBV4-2 with TRBJ2-5, with D uncertain. Germline CDR1 reads LGHNA; CDR2 reads YNFKEQ. Deletions cut 4 bases from V and 2 bases from J, with 14 bases between. The CDR3 sequence is 15 residues long. The CDR3 region is CASSRNSGLQETQYF. Here the CDR3 DNA reads TGTGCCAGCAGCCGCAACTCCGGCCTACAAGAGACCCAGTACTTC.

This chain uses TRBV18 with TRBJ1-4, with D possibly matching TRBD1 (5 bases). V shed 1 base and J shed 7 bases, with 19 bases lying between them. The length of the CDR3 is 17 residues. Germline CDR1 and CDR2: KGHSH and LQKENI. CDR3 DNA: TGTGCCAGCTCACCACGCATGTCTGGCAGGGAAGCTGAAAAACTGTTTTTT. It codes for CASSPRMSGREAEKLFF.

The V call is TRBV27, the J call TRBJ2-7; a possible D gene is TRBD2 (5 bases). The V and J ends lost 8 bases and 3 bases respectively, with 14 bases between them. Germline values: CDR1 MNHEY, CDR2 SMNVEV (reference sequence). This CDR3 is built from 13 residues. For the CDR3, the DNA is TGTGCCAGCGGAATAGGGAGTAACTACGAGCAGTACTTC. Protein: CASGIGSNYEQYF.

CDR3 in amino acids: CASSPRQGGVEKLFF. CDR3 nucleotide sequence: TGTGCCAGCAGCCCCCGACAGGGGGGCGTTGAAAAACTGTTTTTT. The V call is TRBV7-8, the J call TRBJ1-4, with TRBD1 identical over 9 bases. Germline values: CDR1 SGHVS, CDR2 FQNEAQ. The CDR3 consists of 15 residues. Trimming cost V 5 bases and J 7 bases; bases outside gene matches: 8.

The table lists this clone with a count of one. This chain joins TRBV5-1 and TRBJ2-4; 7 bases are a match to TRBD1. There are 14 residues in the CDR3. V lost 4 bases and J lost 1; bases outside the gene matches: 2. Germline assignment: CDR1 SGHRS and CDR2 YFSETQ. CDR3 sequence (DNA): TGCGCCAGCAGCCCGGACAGGGCCAAAAACATTCAGTACTTC. As protein: CASSPDRAKNIQYF.

The V and J genes are TRBV10-3 and TRBJ2-1; 13 nucleotides agree with TRBD2. From germline, CDR1 is ENHRY and CDR2 SYGVKD. J gave up 9 bases and V 6 bases, and 2 bases lay outside the gene matches. This CDR3 has 13 amino acids. The CDR3 region has the DNA TGTGCCATCAGCCGGACTAGCGGGAGTGAGCAGTTCTTC. This sequence encodes CAISRTSGSEQFF.